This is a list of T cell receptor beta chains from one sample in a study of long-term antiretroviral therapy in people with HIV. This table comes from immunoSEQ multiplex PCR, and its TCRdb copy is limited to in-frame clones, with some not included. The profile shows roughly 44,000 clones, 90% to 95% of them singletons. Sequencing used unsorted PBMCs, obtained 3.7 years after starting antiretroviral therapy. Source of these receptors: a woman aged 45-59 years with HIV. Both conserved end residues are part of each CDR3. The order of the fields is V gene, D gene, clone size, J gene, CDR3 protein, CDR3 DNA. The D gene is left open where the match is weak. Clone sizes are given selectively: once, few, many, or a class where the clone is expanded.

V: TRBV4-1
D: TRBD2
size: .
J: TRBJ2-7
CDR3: CASSQGDGREQYF
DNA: TGCGCCAGCAGCCAAGGGGACGGGAGGGAGCAGTACTTC

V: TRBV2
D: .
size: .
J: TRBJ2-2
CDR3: CASSAGSANTGELFF
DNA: TGTGCCAGCAGCGCCGGGTCCGCGAACACCGGGGAGCTGTTTTTT

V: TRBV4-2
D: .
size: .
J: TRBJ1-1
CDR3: CASSQTRATEAFF
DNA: TGTGCCAGCAGCCAAACAAGGGCCACTGAAGCTTTCTTT

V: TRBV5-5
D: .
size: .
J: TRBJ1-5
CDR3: CASSLRTGNQPQHF
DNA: TGTGCCAGCAGCTTGCGTACAGGGAATCAGCCCCAGCATTTT

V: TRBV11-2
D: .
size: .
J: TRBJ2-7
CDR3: CASSLVSSYEQYF
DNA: TGTGCCAGCAGCTTAGTGTCATCCTACGAGCAGTACTTC

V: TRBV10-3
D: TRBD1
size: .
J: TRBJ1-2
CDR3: CAITDRGNVRGYGYTF
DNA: TGTGCCATCACCGACAGGGGAAACGTACGAGGCTATGGCTACACCTTC

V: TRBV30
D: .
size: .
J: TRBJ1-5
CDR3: CAWSVRGTSNQPQHF
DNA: TGTGCCTGGAGTGTCCGGGGGACCTCTAATCAGCCCCAGCATTTT

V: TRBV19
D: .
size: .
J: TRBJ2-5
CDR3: CASSGGTQETQYF
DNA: TGTGCCAGTAGTGGGGGGACACAAGAGACCCAGTACTTC

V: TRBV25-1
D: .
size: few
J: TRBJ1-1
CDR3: CASSEFEMNTEAFF
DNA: TGTGCCAGCAGTGAATTCGAGATGAACACTGAAGCTTTCTTT

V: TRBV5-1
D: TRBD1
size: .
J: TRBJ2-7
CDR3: CASSLWTGGNYEQYF
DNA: TGCGCCAGCAGCTTGTGGACAGGGGGCAATTACGAGCAGTACTTC

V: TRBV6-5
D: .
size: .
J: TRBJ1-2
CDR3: CATHYGGDYGYTF
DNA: TGTGCCACACATTACGGAGGGGACTATGGCTACACCTTC

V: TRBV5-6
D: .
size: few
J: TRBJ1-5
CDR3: CASSFGGYQPQHF
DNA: TGTGCCAGCAGCTTTGGCGGTTATCAGCCCCAGCATTTT

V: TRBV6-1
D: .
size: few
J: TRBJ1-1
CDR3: CASREGRMNTEAFF
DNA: TGTGCCAGCAGAGAGGGACGGATGAACACTGAAGCTTTCTTT

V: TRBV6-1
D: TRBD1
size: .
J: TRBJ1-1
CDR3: CASSRTGVTEAFF
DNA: TGTGCCAGCTCCAGGACAGGGGTGACTGAAGCTTTCTTT